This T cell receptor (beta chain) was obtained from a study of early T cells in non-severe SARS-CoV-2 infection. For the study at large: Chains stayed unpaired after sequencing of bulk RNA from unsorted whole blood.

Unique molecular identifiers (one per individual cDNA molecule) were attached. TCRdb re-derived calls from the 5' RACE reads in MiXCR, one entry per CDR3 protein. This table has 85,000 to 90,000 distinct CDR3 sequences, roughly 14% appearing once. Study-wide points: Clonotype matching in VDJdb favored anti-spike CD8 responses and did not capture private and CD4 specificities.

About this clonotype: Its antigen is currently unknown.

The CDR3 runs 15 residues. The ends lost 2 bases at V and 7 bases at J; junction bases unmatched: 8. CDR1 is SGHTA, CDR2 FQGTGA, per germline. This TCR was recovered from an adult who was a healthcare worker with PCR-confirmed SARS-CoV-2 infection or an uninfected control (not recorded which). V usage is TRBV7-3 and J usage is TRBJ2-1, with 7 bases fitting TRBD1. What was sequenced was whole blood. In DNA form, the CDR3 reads TGTGCCAGCAGCTTAGAGGGGGCTTCGTGGAATGAGCAGTTCTTC. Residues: CASSLEGASWNEQFF.